This T cell receptor beta chain stems from a study of cytomegalovirus exposure and HLA in healthy donors (dated by TCRdb to 2016 to 2017). Regarding the research as a whole: An earlier analysis of several hundred of the donors reported about 250 Gb of sequence data and more than 90 million unique TCR beta sequences from 150 million to 200 million T cells. Roughly 300 gigabases of sequencing data and tens of millions of unique TCR sequences made up an early release that covered approximately 620 HLA-typed donors. Among the roughly 390 genotyped donors, about 85% belonged to the genetic ancestry cluster associated with self-reported Caucasian donors. The aim of the study was to test whether cataloging public T cell receptors could identify signatures of past pathogen exposure. The T cell repertoires of under 750 subjects were profiled by immunosequencing and related to cytomegalovirus serostatus. In addition to the first cohort of around 670 subjects, a separate validation cohort of 120 different subjects was used. To predict cytomegalovirus infection status, the study brought together high-throughput TCR immunosequencing, statistical association of individual TCRs with disease status, and machine learning. In a later analysis, previously published TCR beta repertoires from roughly 710 donors were re-analyzed and high-resolution HLA genotyping was added so that TCR occurrence patterns could be studied. The later analysis used no new phenotypic data to find candidate immune exposures, relying instead on TCR beta sequences and their occurrence across donors. An earlier analysis of several hundred of the donors used high-throughput TCR beta sequencing to judge whether each TCR beta V gene segment behaved as functional or pseudogenic. Alongside the repertoire data, information on donor age, sex, ethnicity and CMV serostatus was compiled. In a later genetic analysis, genome-wide SNP genotypes for about three fifths of the roughly 670 donors were used, and that subset was treated as a discovery cohort. Every discovery cohort repertoire had been produced on one sequencing platform. HLA typing covered class I and class II loci at four-digit resolution. The number of typed donors differed by locus: about 620-640 for A, B, C, DRB1 and DQB1; 500 to 550 for DQA1; around 610 for DPA1; and around 450 for DPB1. About 5 DR-DQ haplotypes were handled as single units for association and clustering, since linkage in the cohort was strong. Across 398 genotyped donors of the cohort, an average of roughly 250,000 unique TCR beta nucleotide sequences per donor were sequenced, and roughly 20% of those sequences were non-productive. General findings and caveats noted by the study authors: In this cohort, only TCR beta chains were sequenced, and detectable features were limited by the absence of alpha or paired-chain data. CMV serostatus was the only immune exposure information available for the cohort. While some public TCRs were present in many individuals, most TCR sequences turned up only very rarely across donors. Because counts were too low, approximately 15 rarely observed V segments, including chromosome 9 orphons, were excluded from the earlier analysis of 587 of the donors. According to a later genetic analysis, donors in an Asian-associated ancestry cluster had fewer N-insertions in productive TCRs than the approximately 670-donor mean. HLA typing was unavailable for some donors at each locus, so association tests used only the typed subset. In an earlier analysis of 500 to 650 of the donors, most TCR beta V segments appeared in productive rearrangements about 90% or about 30% of the time, broadly matching IMGT annotations. A later analysis associated 15,000 to 20,000 TCR beta sequences with specific HLA alleles at a false discovery rate of 0.05. Assigning TCR associations to individual alleles was difficult when HLA alleles, especially DR and DQ, strongly co-occurred. The authors suggested that the approach could potentially be extended to other disease states and immunological phenotypes. In both the original and validation cohorts, the classifier was reported to diagnose cytomegalovirus status with high specificity and sensitivity. According to a later analysis, most CMV-associated TCR beta chains appeared to be HLA-restricted, and the HLA associations seemed to be driven largely by CMV exposure. A later analysis found that HLA-associated TCR beta chains were more clonally expanded and had lower generation probabilities than equally common non-associated chains. Linkage disequilibrium might explain the correlated functional status among segregating V segments, but an unknown experimental factor could not be ruled out. A further reported finding was that TCR beta sequences accurately predicted the HLA-A and HLA-B alleles for most subjects in the first cohort. Some IMGT-functional V segments, including TRBV6-2 and TRBV6-3, could not be distinguished by the 87-base-pair reads and were therefore excluded. According to a later analysis, parvovirus B19, influenza, CMV and Epstein-Barr virus appeared linked to several top co-occurrence clusters. A few of the identified cytomegalovirus-associated TCR beta chains were confirmed in vitro to be specific for cytomegalovirus antigens. A total of some 180 TCR beta chains were listed by the study as associated with cytomegalovirus. In a later genetic analysis, a missense DCLRE1C variant was associated with V-gene and J-gene trimming of TCR beta chains, and the association was replicated in an independent cohort. According to a later analysis, TCR association rates differed among HLA loci, with DRB1 alleles showing the most associated TCRs and HLA-C alleles showing the fewest. The sequencing pipeline was judged likely to have produced a cluster of highly shared sequence variants as a technical artifact. Sequencing depth was assumed to be roughly uniform across donors in the presence/absence analyses, though that assumption may not hold.

Library method: the immunoSEQ multiplex PCR assay. For the multiplex PCR, a mixture combining 60 forward primers for TCR Vbeta segments and 13 reverse primers for TCR Jbeta segments was used. The CDR3 region of rearranged TCR beta genes was amplified from genomic DNA with a multiplex PCR assay. The Illumina HiSeq System was used to sequence the amplified TCR beta libraries as 87-base-pair reads. In the paper's pipeline: In a later analysis, roughly 80 million unique TCR beta chains were counted across the approximately 670 repertoires, and around 10 million of these chains were shared by at least two donors. A nearest-neighbor algorithm error-corrected the raw reads and collapsed the reads into unique sequences, merging closely related sequences to remove PCR and sequencing errors. Alignment of CDR3 sequences to IMGT reference sequences was used to assign V, D and J gene segments. Each retained sequence needed at least a six-nucleotide match to both a V gene segment and a J gene segment. A rearrangement counted as productive if the CDR3 had no stop codons and remained in frame with V and J, and every other rearrangement counted as non-productive. Following IMGT convention, CDR3 was defined as the stretch from the second conserved V-encoded cysteine up to the conserved J-encoded phenylalanine. The earlier analysis of about 500 of the donors excluded sequences that lacked an unambiguous match to a single V gene segment. An earlier analysis of 587 of the donors called V segments functional above 56.7% productive rearrangements and segregating when the between-donor standard deviation exceeded 5%. A statistical classification framework was built to diagnose cytomegalovirus status from the catalog of TCR beta chain sequences. In a later analysis, V and J genes were assigned by comparing TCR nucleotide sequences against IMGT/GENE-DB human TR gene sequences. Using the TCRdist pipeline, a later analysis assigned CDR3 sequences along with most-parsimonious VDJ recombination scenarios. In a later analysis, each TCR beta chain was defined by its CDR3 amino acid sequence together with its V-gene family, and reads lacking a unique V-gene family were excluded. To address suspected cross-contamination and a sequencing artifact, a later analysis removed over 500 highly shared, low-generation-probability nucleotide sequences. In a later analysis, a clonal expansion index for each public chain was calculated from normalized within-repertoire ranks of inferred template counts. Generation probabilities in a later analysis came from a VDJ recombination model fitted to out-of-frame rearrangements, and those results were checked against IGoR. In a later analysis, TCR-TCR, TCR-HLA and TCR-CMV co-occurrence was scored with hypergeometric tests, and a repertoire-size bias correction was applied to TCR pairs. False discovery rates were estimated in a later analysis by permuting HLA or CMV assignments 20 times. In a later analysis, co-occurring TCRs were grouped using DBSCAN, with TCRdist sequence similarity added in when clustering inside HLA-allele-positive subsets. Repertoires with fewer than 30,000 or more than 120,000 public chains were left out of co-occurrence clustering, as were a few repertoires with anomalous nucleotide sharing. TCRdb re-hosts the immuneACCESS table, in-frame sequences only. Its copies lack some clones; in the studies checked, an unresolved V gene accounts for under half of them, and the cause for the rest is not known. The DNA was the basis for D and trimming; V, J and clone size are from that table. In this sample the table shows 150,000 to 200,000 clones, 80% of which occur a single time. The ten largest clonotypes hold 6% to 7.5% of the sample.

Sequences SGDLS (CDR1) and YYNGEE (CDR2) are obtained from the germline V gene. The CDR3 starts with the cysteine, ends with the phenylalanine, and has 14 residues. Only the CDR3 DNA stays, 42 bases, in frame from base 1. The trim is 0 bases for V and 4 bases for J, with a gap of 10 bases between the germline ends. In the case of this clone: Its antigen has not been determined. Within one base of it there is no much larger clone, and no base qualities were kept. The same CDR3 also results from other DNA sequences found in this sample.

The cohort consisted of hundreds of healthy bone marrow donors. All cohort members were sampled while nominally healthy, although unrecorded immune exposures were likely present. The donor was CMV seropositive and was included in the group of 250 to 350 seropositive cohort members. A peripheral blood sample was provided by each donor, and peripheral blood mononuclear cells were used for TCR beta sequencing. Genomic DNA was extracted from the blood cell samples with the Qiagen DNeasy Blood Extraction Kit. The source is a young man in good health and CMV-seropositive. The sequence joins TRBV9 to TRBJ1-2; the best D guess is TRBD1, with 5 bases matching. Sequencing was performed on PBMCs. The CDR3 region has the sequence CASSVGGGTYGYTF. The DNA sequence is given as TGTGCCAGCAGCGTAGGGGGGGGGACCTATGGCTACACCTTC.